Listed here are 24 T cell receptor beta chains from one sample, sequenced in a study of blood T cell repertoires in COVID-19 (dated by TCRdb to about 2020). The library came from the immunoSEQ multiplex PCR assay. Sourced from immuneACCESS, this table was stored by TCRdb with only in-frame sequences that have V and J called. A share of the clones is absent; for the studies checked, an unresolved V gene accounts for under half, and the remainder has no known explanation. The sample profile shows 66,000 or so clones; around 80% of them were found once. The ten largest clonotypes hold 8.5% to 10% of the sample. Sequencing was performed on peripheral blood. These receptors all come from a human donor in a cohort sampled during active COVID-19.

The V call is TRBV19, the J call TRBJ1-1; D may be TRBD1 (5 bases). Germline V gene lookup returns CDR1 LNHDA and CDR2 SQIVND (reference sequence). The V end was cut by 1 base, the J end by 4 bases, with 13 bases between. This CDR3 contains 15 residues. In nucleotides, the CDR3 is TGTGCCAGTAGTATAGTTGGGGCGATGGGCACTGAAGCTTTCTTT. It encodes CASSIVGAMGTEAFF.

The chain employs TRBV25-1 and TRBJ1-5, with D maybe TRBD1 (6 bases). CDR1 is MGHDK, CDR2 SYGVNS, per germline. The V end lost 5 bases, the J end lost 4 bases, and 6 bases lay between the germline ends. The CDR3 is 12 amino acids. The CDR3 reads CASSQGNQPQHF. In nucleotides, the CDR3 is TGTGCCAGCAGTCAGGGGAATCAGCCCCAGCATTTT.

The V call is TRBV19, the J call TRBJ2-7, with TRBD1 identical over 8 bases. The CDR3 consists of 15 residues. Unmatched junction bases numbered 8, after V lost 4 bases and J lost 3 bases. In germline, CDR1 is LNHDA, CDR2 SQIVND (reference sequence). The CDR3 reads CASSRIGTGNYEQYF. Here the CDR3 DNA reads TGTGCCAGTAGTAGGATCGGGACAGGAAACTACGAGCAGTACTTC.

This clone was detected only a few times. The J gene is TRBJ1-1, the V gene TRBV12-5; 7 bases are a match to TRBD1. CDR3 length equals 16 residues. The germline CDR1 and CDR2 sequences are LGHNT and FRNRAP. V shed 5 bases, J shed 1 base, and the junction held 10 bases outside the gene matches. This CDR3 is CASGKQGSLGNTEAFF. The CDR3 DNA reads TGTGCTAGTGGTAAACAGGGGTCTCTAGGGAACACTGAAGCTTTCTTT.

This clone was seen many times. The chain employs TRBV11-3 and TRBJ2-7, with 7 bases that match TRBD1. The CDR3 sequence is 14 residues long. The V and J ends lost 5 bases and 2 bases, in that order; junction bases with no gene match: 6. Germline V lookup: CDR1 SGHNT, CDR2 YENEEA. CDR3 loop: CASSPTGDPYEQYF. CDR3 DNA: TGTGCCAGCAGCCCTACAGGGGATCCCTACGAGCAGTACTTC.

The chain links TRBV4-3 to TRBJ2-5; D gene unclear. V lost 0 bases, J lost 1 base, and 6 bases lay in between. The CDR3 consists of 14 residues. Germline-derived CDR1 and CDR2 are LGHNA and YSLEER. CDR3 loop: CASSQDRSQETQYF. The DNA of the CDR3 is TGCGCCAGCAGCCAAGATCGGAGCCAAGAGACCCAGTACTTC.

The chain employs TRBV19 and TRBJ2-7; D perhaps matches TRBD2 (6 bases). V lost 6 bases and J 2 bases, leaving 14 bases between the germline ends. Looked up from germline, CDR1 is LNHDA and CDR2 is SQIVND (reference sequence). The CDR3 is 14 amino acids. The CDR3: CASSPAEGPYEQYF. The CDR3 coding sequence is TGTGCCAGTAGCCCCGCGGAGGGCCCCTACGAGCAGTACTTC.

The J gene is TRBJ2-1, the V gene TRBV18; a weak D match, TRBD2 (6 bases). The CDR3 is 15 residues long. CDR1 is KGHSH and CDR2 is LQKENI in the germline V gene. The V gene lost 2 bases and the J gene lost 6 bases, with 14 bases spanning the gap. The CDR3 protein is CASSPSRAGLNEQFF. The CDR3 DNA sequence: TGTGCCAGCTCACCAAGTCGAGCGGGTCTCAATGAGCAGTTCTTC. Complete variable domain (other parts from reference TRBV18 and TRBJ2-1): NAGVMQNPRHLVRRRGQEARLRCSPMKGHSHVYWYRQLPEEGLKFMVYLQKENIIDESGMPKERFSAEFPKEGPSILRIQQVVRGDSAAYFCASSPSRAGLNEQFFGPGTRLTVL.

V gene TRBV5-1 combines with J gene TRBJ2-1; D is possibly TRBD2 (6 bases). The CDR3 is made up of 17 amino acids. Germline values: CDR1 SGHRS, CDR2 YFSETQ. The ends were cut back, 0 bases at V and 8 bases at J, with 21 bases in the middle. CDR3 DNA sequence: TGCGCCAGCAGCTTGGAAGCATTAAGGGGCAGGGAGGATGAGCAGTTCTTC. As protein: CASSLEALRGREDEQFF.

This chain connects TRBV12-3 or TRBV12-4 to TRBJ2-3, with D unclear. V was shortened by 7 bases and J by 2 bases, with 10 bases between the two germline ends. The CDR3 sequence is 13 residues long. CDR3 in amino acids: CASTVGHTDTQYF. The CDR3 DNA sequence: TGTGCCAGCACGGTGGGCCACACAGATACGCAGTATTTT.

The chain is built from TRBV2 and TRBJ2-3; 9 nucleotides line up with TRBD2. J lost 2 bases, V lost 7 bases, and 1 base had no gene match. The germline V gene has CDR1 SNHLY and CDR2 FYNNEI. The CDR3 has 13 amino acids. CDR3 in DNA: TGTGCCAGCATAGCGGGGGCCACAGATACGCAGTATTTT. This translates into CASIAGATDTQYF.

The chain couples TRBV18 to TRBJ1-6, with 10 bases lining up with TRBD1. This CDR3 comprises 18 residues. Germline V gives CDR1 KGHSH, CDR2 LQKENI. Trimming removed 0 bases from V and 9 bases from J; junction bases left unmatched: 11. The CDR3: CASSPPKSGQGIGSPLHF. The CDR3 DNA reads as TGTGCCAGCTCACCACCAAAATCGGGACAGGGGATAGGTTCACCCCTCCACTTT. The variable domain in full, completed from reference TRBV18 and TRBJ1-6, reads NAGVMQNPRHLVRRRGQEARLRCSPMKGHSHVYWYRQLPEEGLKFMVYLQKENIIDESGMPKERFSAEFPKEGPSILRIQQVVRGDSAAYFCASSPPKSGQGIGSPLHFGNGTRLTVT.

The chain recombines TRBV6-6 with TRBJ2-7; weak D call: TRBD2 (6 bases). The V gene's germline CDR1 is MNHNY and CDR2 SVGAGI (reference sequence). Trimming stripped 5 bases from V and 4 bases from J, with 12 bases between. The length of the CDR3 is 13 residues. The CDR3 region has the DNA TGTGCCAGCAGTAGGACGAGCGGGTACGAGCAGTACTTC. It yields the protein CASSRTSGYEQYF.

The gene calls are TRBV30 and TRBJ1-2; 7 nucleotides agree with TRBD1. Germline CDR1 GTSNPN, CDR2 SVGIG (reference sequence). The CDR3 consists of 15 residues. V lost 1 base to trimming and J lost 8 bases; unmatched junction nucleotides: 13. The CDR3 sequence is CAWSGSQGKARGYTF. In DNA form, the CDR3 reads TGTGCCTGGAGTGGTTCACAGGGGAAAGCGCGGGGCTACACCTTC.

This clone was seen more than once but under ten times. This chain joins TRBV4-1 and TRBJ2-7; the match to TRBD2 covers 10 bases. J was trimmed by 1 base and V by 1 base; bases with no gene match: 4. The germline V gene encodes CDR1 MGHRA and CDR2 YSYEKL. The CDR3 spans 16 residues. The CDR3 spells CASSQGLAGSSYEQYF. CDR3 sequence (DNA): TGCGCCAGCAGCCAAGGACTAGCGGGTTCTTCCTACGAGCAGTACTTC.

This clone has more than one count but fewer than ten. This sequence joins TRBV5-1 and TRBJ1-1, with 9 bases fitting TRBD1. The V gene end was trimmed by 4 bases and the J gene end by 5 bases; junction bases not matched to a gene: 6. The CDR3 contains 14 residues. Germline CDR1 is SGHRS and CDR2 is YFSETQ. CDR3 DNA sequence: TGCGCCAGCAGCATTGGACAGGGGTGGACTGAAGCTTTCTTT. Amino acid sequence: CASSIGQGWTEAFF.

The chain combines TRBV4-3 with TRBJ2-5, with TRBD1 as a possible D gene (5 bases). Germline values: CDR1 LGHNA, CDR2 YSLEER. CDR3 length equals 15 residues. V lost 0 bases, J lost 0 bases, and 8 bases lay in between. In DNA form, the CDR3 reads TGCGCCAGCAGCCAAGATCGACAGAACCAAGAGACCCAGTACTTC. Translating it yields CASSQDRQNQETQYF.

The chain links TRBV27 to TRBJ2-3, with 7 bases that match TRBD2. Germline V gene lookup returns CDR1 MNHEY and CDR2 SMNVEV (reference sequence). Germline trimming cut 7 bases from V and 4 bases from J; bases unmatched to any gene: 2. This CDR3 is 12 amino acids long. CDR3 loop: CASTGRADTQYF. CDR3 DNA: TGTGCCAGCACGGGGAGGGCAGATACGCAGTATTTT.

The V and J genes are TRBV12-3 or TRBV12-4 and TRBJ2-7, with D possibly being TRBD2 (5 bases). The CDR3 runs 11 residues. V lost 5 bases to trimming and J lost 7 bases, with 9 bases between them. Here the CDR3 reads CASSRRREQYF. CDR3 DNA: TGTGCCAGCAGTCGGAGGAGGGAGCAGTACTTC.

This clone was picked up one time. The chain is built from TRBV5-8 and TRBJ2-1; 8 bases map to TRBD1. The CDR3 extends over 15 amino acids. J lost 3 bases, V lost 4 bases, and 6 bases had no gene match. Germline CDR1 SGHTS, CDR2 YDEGEE. This CDR3 reads CASSAGTGIYNEQFF. The CDR3 nucleotides are TGTGCCAGCAGCGCCGGGACAGGCATCTACAATGAGCAGTTCTTC.

The chain has TRBV2 and TRBJ2-5, with 8 nucleotides matching TRBD1. This CDR3 comprises 14 residues. In germline, CDR1 is SNHLY, CDR2 FYNNEI. The V segment lost 6 bases and the J segment 4 bases; nucleotides outside the gene matches: 7. CDR3 protein: CASSADRALETQYF. The CDR3 nucleotides read TGTGCCAGCAGCGCGGACAGGGCGTTAGAGACCCAGTACTTC.

The chain carries TRBV9 and TRBJ1-1; the D gene is possibly TRBD1 (6 bases). The germline V and J ends were trimmed by 0 bases and 0 bases, with 12 bases remaining between them. The CDR3 has 16 residues. Per germline, CDR1 SGDLS and CDR2 YYNGEE. The CDR3 DNA reads TGTGCCAGCAGCGTAGAGGCAGGGGCCTTGAACACTGAAGCTTTCTTT. It is translated as CASSVEAGALNTEAFF.

The chain employs TRBV5-1 and TRBJ1-3; the match to TRBD1 covers 9 bases. The germline CDR1 and CDR2 sequences are SGHRS and YFSETQ. Losses at the gene ends were 3 bases for V and 0 bases for J; bases not matched to a gene: 4. The length of the CDR3 is 16 residues. The CDR3 region is CASSSGQGASGNTIYF. CDR3 DNA sequence: TGCGCCAGCAGCTCGGGACAGGGAGCCTCTGGAAACACCATATATTTT.

This clone has more than one count but fewer than ten. The chain combines TRBV27 with TRBJ2-7, with TRBD2 identical over 9 bases. CDR3 length equals 15 residues. Trimming took 6 bases from V and 7 from J; bases not matched to a gene: 13. Germline CDR1 is MNHEY and CDR2 is SMNVEV (reference sequence). CDR3 nucleotides: TGTGCCAGCAGGATGAGTAGCGGGAGTGCGGGGGAGCAGTACTTC. It translates to CASRMSSGSAGEQYF.